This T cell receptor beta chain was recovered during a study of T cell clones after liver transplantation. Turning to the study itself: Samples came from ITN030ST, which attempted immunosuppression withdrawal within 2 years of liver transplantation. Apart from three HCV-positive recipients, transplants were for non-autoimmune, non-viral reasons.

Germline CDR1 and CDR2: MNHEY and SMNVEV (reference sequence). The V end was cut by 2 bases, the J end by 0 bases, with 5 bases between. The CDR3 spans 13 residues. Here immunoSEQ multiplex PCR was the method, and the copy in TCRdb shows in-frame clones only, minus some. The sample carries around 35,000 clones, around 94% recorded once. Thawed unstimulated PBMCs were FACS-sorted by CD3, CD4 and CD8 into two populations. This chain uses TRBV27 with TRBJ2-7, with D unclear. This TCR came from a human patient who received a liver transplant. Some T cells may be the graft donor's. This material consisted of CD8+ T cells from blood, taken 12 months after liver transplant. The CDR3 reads CASSLQNSYEQYF. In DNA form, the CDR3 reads TGTGCCAGCAGTTTACAGAACTCCTACGAGCAGTACTTC.